Listed here are 18 T cell receptor beta chains from one sample, sequenced in a study of T cell repertoires in cytomegalovirus infection. Their antigens are not known. TCRdb re-derived calls from the reads in MiXCR, one entry per CDR3 protein. The data hold about 830,000 distinct CDR3 sequences, with about 31% observed a single time. The sequencing used cultured CD8+ T cells from PBMCs, collected from culture after CMV antigen stimulation. Source of these receptors: a human donor in good health (CMV status not recorded). Some clones in this sample may be carry-over from other donors' samples.

This chain uses TRBV7-9 with TRBJ2-3, with D maybe TRBD1 (5 bases). V gave up 7 bases and J gave up 5 bases, with 16 bases separating them. The CDR3 totals 14 residues. Germline lookup yields CDR1 SEHNR and CDR2 FQNEAQ (reference sequence). CDR3 sequence reads: CASTSGRARDTQYF. Written as DNA, the CDR3 is TGTGCCAGCACCTCGGGCAGGGCCAGAGATACGCAGTATTTT.

This clonotype has a handful of counts. The genes are TRBV20-1 and TRBJ2-1; D perhaps matches TRBD2 (5 bases). The CDR3 runs to 15 residues. CDR1 and CDR2 from the germline V gene are DFQATT and SNEGSKA (reference sequence). V gave up 1 base and J gave up 9 bases, with 19 bases separating them. CDR3 sequence: CSARARASGAGEQFF. The CDR3, as DNA: TGCAGTGCTAGAGCGAGGGCTAGTGGTGCGGGTGAGCAGTTCTTC.

There are a few counts of this clonotype. The rearrangement uses TRBV12-3 or TRBV12-4 and TRBJ2-7, with TRBD1 matching 10 bases. V lost 4 bases, J lost 7 bases, and 7 bases stayed unmatched. This CDR3 has 14 residues. DNA for the CDR3: TGTGCCAGCAGTTCGGGACAGGGGCTCGGGGAGCAGTACTTC. It encodes CASSSGQGLGEQYF.

This clonotype was detected only a few times. The V call is TRBV6-2 or TRBV6-3, the J call TRBJ1-1; D is undetermined. V lost 0 bases, J lost 1 base, and 9 bases lay in between. The CDR3 extends over 15 amino acids. Germline V gene sequence: CDR1 MNHEY, CDR2 SVGEGT. The CDR3 DNA is TGTGCCAGCAGTTACTCTCCAGAAACGAACACTGAAGCTTTCTTT. Translating it yields CASSYSPETNTEAFF.

The V gene is TRBV12-3 or TRBV12-4, the J gene TRBJ2-7; 7 positions agree with TRBD2. The length of the CDR3 is 17 residues. Germline trimming cut 2 bases from V and 5 bases from J; bases unmatched to any gene: 15. The CDR3 reads CASSLRRGSGAIHEQYF. CDR3 nucleotide sequence: TGTGCCAGCAGTTTAAGAAGGGGCAGCGGGGCTATCCACGAGCAGTACTTC.

V is TRBV28 and J is TRBJ1-1; D remains unclear. The V end lost 4 bases, the J end lost 4 bases, and 4 bases lay between the germline ends. Per the germline V gene, CDR1 is MDHEN and CDR2 is SYDVKM. CDR3 size: 11 residues. This CDR3 is CASSSSTEAFF. CDR3 nucleotide sequence: TGTGCCAGCAGTTCTTCCACTGAAGCTTTCTTT.

This clonotype was counted a few times. The gene calls are TRBV7-6 and TRBJ2-3, with 8 positions matching TRBD2. Germline trimming cut 2 bases from V and 4 bases from J; bases unmatched to any gene: 5. The V gene's germline CDR1 is SGHVS and CDR2 FNYEAQ. This CDR3 is built from 15 residues. CDR3 sequence: CASSLNRGGPDTQYF. The CDR3 DNA follows: TGTGCCAGCAGCTTAAATCGGGGGGGCCCAGATACGCAGTATTTT.

This clonotype has more than one count but fewer than ten. The genes are TRBV10-1 and TRBJ2-7; 7 positions match TRBD1. From germline, CDR1 is WNHNN and CDR2 SYGVQD (reference sequence). The CDR3 consists of 15 residues. V shed 3 bases, J shed 1 base, and the junction held 6 bases outside the gene matches. The CDR3 loop is CASSDGGQTSYEQYF. The CDR3 DNA sequence: TGCGCCAGCAGTGATGGGGGACAGACTTCCTACGAGCAGTACTTC.

V gene TRBV5-6 combines with J gene TRBJ1-5, with 8 nucleotides matching TRBD1. J was trimmed by 2 bases and V by 7 bases; bases with no gene match: 8. The length of the CDR3 is 15 residues. From germline, CDR1 is SGHDT and CDR2 YYEEEE. As DNA, the CDR3 is TGTGCCAGCGGATGGACAGGGTCGGGCAATCAGCCCCAGCATTTT. Protein: CASGWTGSGNQPQHF.

The V call is TRBV6-1, the J call TRBJ1-1; TRBD1 agrees at 7 bases. After removal of 1 base from V and 0 bases from J, the junction contained 5 bases not matched to a gene. Germline V gene sequence: CDR1 MNHNS, CDR2 SASEGT. The CDR3 runs 16 residues. The CDR3 DNA is TGTGCCAGCAGTGAAGGGACAGGACCCATGAACACTGAAGCTTTCTTT. Translation: CASSEGTGPMNTEAFF.

The table lists this clonotype with a few counts. The chain uses TRBV6-1 and TRBJ1-1; D gene unclear. Germline V CDR1 and CDR2: MNHNS, SASEGT. This CDR3 is 14 amino acids long. V lost 4 bases, J lost 5 bases, and 14 bases lay in between. CDR3 DNA: TGTGCCAGCAGTGGGGTGGAGAGGGTTACTGAAGCTTTCTTT. Its protein product is CASSGVERVTEAFF.

This chain links TRBV6-6 with TRBJ2-6; 9 bases are a match to TRBD1. The CDR3 is 22 amino acids. The germline gives CDR1 MNHNY, CDR2 SVGAGI (reference sequence). The trim removed 6 bases at V and 0 bases at J, leaving 21 bases unmatched. The DNA for the CDR3 is TGTGCCAGCAGACCTGTGGGACAGGGAAAATATTACGTAAGCTCTGGGGCCAACGTCCTGACTTTC. As protein: CASRPVGQGKYYVSSGANVLTF.

The sample holds a few counts of this clonotype. The chain has TRBV7-9 and TRBJ2-1; D is unclear. CDR3 length equals 15 residues. V was cut by 1 base and J by 0 bases, with 7 bases left in between. The germline CDR1 and CDR2 sequences are SEHNR and FQNEAQ (reference sequence). CDR3 region: CASSLVTRSYNEQFF. CDR3 in DNA: TGTGCCAGCAGCTTAGTCACACGCTCCTACAATGAGCAGTTCTTC. Full variable domain (outside the CDR3, taken from reference TRBV7-9 and TRBJ2-1): DTGVSQNPRHKITKRGQNVTFRCDPISEHNRLYWYRQTLGQGPEFLTYFQNEAQLEKSRLLSDRFSAERPKGSFSTLEIQRTEQGDSAMYLCASSLVTRSYNEQFFGPGTRLTVL.

The chain uses TRBV7-9 and TRBJ1-3; no definite D call. Deletions cut 5 bases from V and 0 bases from J, with 5 bases between. The CDR3 loop spans 13 amino acids. Germline V gives CDR1 SEHNR, CDR2 FQNEAQ (reference sequence). DNA of the CDR3: TGTGCCAGCAGCGGGCACTCTGGAAACACCATATATTTT. Translation: CASSGHSGNTIYF.

V usage is TRBV12-5 and J usage is TRBJ2-7; 9 positions agree with TRBD1. The germline gives CDR1 LGHNT, CDR2 FRNRAP. With 0 bases clipped from V and 5 bases from J, the junction kept 11 bases outside the gene matches. The CDR3 is 17 amino acids. This chain's CDR3 is CASGLVTGGRIVHEQYF. The CDR3 bases are TGTGCTAGTGGTTTGGTTACAGGGGGCCGAATCGTCCACGAGCAGTACTTC. Supplemented by reference TRBV12-5 and TRBJ2-7, the full variable domain reads DARVTQTPRHKVTEMGQEVTMRCQPILGHNTVFWYRQTMMQGLELLAYFRNRAPLDDSGMPKDRFSAEMPDATLATLKIQPSEPRDSAVYFCASGLVTGGRIVHEQYFGPGTRLTVT.

The chain couples TRBV27 to TRBJ1-2; maybe TRBD1 (5 bases). The germline CDR1 and CDR2 sequences are MNHEY and SMNVEV (reference sequence). V gave up 4 bases and J gave up 3 bases, with 15 bases separating them. This CDR3 has 15 residues. CDR3 coding DNA: TGTGCCAGCAGTTCCCAGACAGAACCCCACTATGGCTACACCTTC. This translates into CASSSQTEPHYGYTF.

The chain has TRBV6-8 and TRBJ2-2, with D perhaps matching TRBD2 (5 bases). V was shortened by 4 bases and J by 4 bases, with 22 bases between the two germline ends. Germline assignment: CDR1 MNHGY and CDR2 SAAAGT. CDR3 length equals 18 residues. The CDR3 region has the DNA TGTGCCAGCAGTTCGACCGGGATAGACCAGTCGATCACCGGGGAGCTGTTTTTT. Residues: CASSSTGIDQSITGELFF.

The chain carries TRBV5-4 and TRBJ1-1; D remains unclear. This CDR3 contains 18 residues. CDR1 SGHNT and CDR2 YYREEE come from the germline V gene (reference sequence). Trimming took 0 bases from V and 1 from J, leaving 19 bases between them. CDR3 residues: CASSLAFQDRRGNTEAFF. Here the CDR3 DNA reads TGTGCCAGCAGCTTGGCCTTTCAGGACCGGCGGGGGAACACTGAAGCTTTCTTT.